This TCR beta chain was identified during a study of cytomegalovirus exposure and HLA in healthy donors. Study in general: The platform used for the approximately 120 validation repertoires matched that of the roughly 670 first-cohort repertoires, a later analysis reported.

Clones were sequenced by immunoSEQ multiplex PCR, and TCRdb holds only the in-frame ones, with some missing. The repertoire has around 190,000 clones, around 84% of them found once; the top ten carry approximately 16%. Study-wide results and caveats: The study flagged around 160 TCR beta chains as cytomegalovirus-associated.

Concerning this clone: Antigen: not known.

This TCR derives from a man aged 18 to 29 in good health and CMV-seropositive. The sequenced sample was PBMCs.

CDR3: CASSPRGREVSGANVLTF. The CDR3 coding sequence is TGTGCCAGCAGCCCCCGTGGCAGGGAGGTCTCTGGGGCCAACGTCCTGACTTTC. This chain uses TRBV9 with TRBJ2-6; maybe TRBD2 (6 bases). The CDR3 runs 18 residues. The V end was cut by 4 bases, the J end by 0 bases, with 17 bases between. Germline CDR1 reads SGDLS; CDR2 reads YYNGEE.